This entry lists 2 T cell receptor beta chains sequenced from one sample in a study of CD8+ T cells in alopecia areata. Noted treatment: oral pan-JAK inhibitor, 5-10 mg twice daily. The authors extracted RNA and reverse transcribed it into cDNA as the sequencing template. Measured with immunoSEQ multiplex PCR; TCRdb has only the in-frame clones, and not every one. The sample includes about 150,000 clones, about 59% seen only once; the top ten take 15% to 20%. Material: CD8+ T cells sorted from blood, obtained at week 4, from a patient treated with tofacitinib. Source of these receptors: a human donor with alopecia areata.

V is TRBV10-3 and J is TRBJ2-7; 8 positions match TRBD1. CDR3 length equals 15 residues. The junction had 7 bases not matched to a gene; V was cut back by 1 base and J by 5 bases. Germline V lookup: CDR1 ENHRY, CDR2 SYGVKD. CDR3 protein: CAISELGQGEDEQYF. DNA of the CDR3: TGTGCCATCAGTGAGTTAGGACAGGGAGAGGACGAGCAGTACTTC.

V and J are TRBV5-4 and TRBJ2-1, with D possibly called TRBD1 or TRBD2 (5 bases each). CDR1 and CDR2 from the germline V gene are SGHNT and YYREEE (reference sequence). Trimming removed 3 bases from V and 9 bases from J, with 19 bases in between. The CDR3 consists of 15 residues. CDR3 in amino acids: CASSSTGPGLVEQFF. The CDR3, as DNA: TGTGCCAGCAGCTCGACCGGACCGGGGCTAGTTGAGCAGTTCTTC.